This record looks at one T cell receptor beta chain sequence and its context. Assay: immunoSEQ multiplex PCR; the TCRdb copy retains only in-frame clones and omits some. The data contain about 140,000 clones, about 80% of them singletons. This record belongs to a study of blood T cell repertoires in COVID-19. Study information: From T cells, B-cell-depleted T cells, or PBMCs came the material, which was cDNA or gDNA.

The CDR3 covers 13 residues. CDR1 and CDR2 from the germline V gene are SGDLS and YYNGEE. Trimming removed 2 bases from V and 3 bases from J, with 8 bases in between. The sequenced material came from peripheral blood. The chain recombines TRBV9 with TRBJ1-1, with D uncertain. The TCR originated in a man between 50 and 59 years old with acute or convalescent COVID-19. The CDR3 region is CASSVWQDTEAFF. The CDR3 nucleotides are TGTGCCAGCAGCGTGTGGCAGGACACTGAAGCTTTCTTT.